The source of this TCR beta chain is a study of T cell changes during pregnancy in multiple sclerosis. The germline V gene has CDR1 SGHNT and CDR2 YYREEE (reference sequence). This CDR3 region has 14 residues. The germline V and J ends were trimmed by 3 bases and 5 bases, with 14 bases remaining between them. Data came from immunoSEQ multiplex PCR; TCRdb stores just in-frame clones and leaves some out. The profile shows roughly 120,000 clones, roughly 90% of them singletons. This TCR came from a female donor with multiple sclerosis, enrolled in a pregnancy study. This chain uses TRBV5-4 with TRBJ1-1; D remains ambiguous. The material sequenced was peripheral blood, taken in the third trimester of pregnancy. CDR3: CASSSMVRSTEAFF. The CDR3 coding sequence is TGTGCCAGCAGCTCGATGGTGAGAAGTACTGAAGCTTTCTTT.